These T cell receptor beta chains were read from a single sample in a study of cytomegalovirus exposure and HLA in healthy donors. Assay used: immunoSEQ multiplex PCR; TCRdb lists only in-frame clones, some missing. The sample yields 95,000 to 100,000 clones, roughly 76% seen once. The sequenced sample was PBMCs. Every receptor here comes from a man aged 40-55 years in good health and CMV-seronegative. Each CDR3 is given with its conserved first and last residue. Each record gives: V gene, D gene, J gene, clone size, CDR3 DNA, CDR3 protein. The D gene is left open where the match is weak. Size tells how often a clone was seen (once, few, many) or the class of an expanded clone, and some rows leave it out.

V gene: TRBV4-1; D gene: -; J gene: TRBJ1-3; clone size: -; CDR3 DNA: TGCGCCAGCAGCCAAGTGACTGTCGGAAACACCATATATTTT; CDR3 protein: CASSQVTVGNTIYF
V gene: TRBV5-1; D gene: -; J gene: TRBJ2-2; clone size: -; CDR3 DNA: TGCGCCAGCAGCCCACTGATCGACGGGGAGCTGTTTTTT; CDR3 protein: CASSPLIDGELFF
V gene: TRBV4-2; D gene: -; J gene: TRBJ2-1; clone size: -; CDR3 DNA: TGTGCGTCGCAGACTAGCTCCTACAATGAGCAGTTCTTC; CDR3 protein: CASQTSSYNEQFF
V gene: TRBV28; D gene: -; J gene: TRBJ1-2; clone size: -; CDR3 DNA: TGTGCCACCACGGAAACAGGGAGCGGCTACACCTTC; CDR3 protein: CATTETGSGYTF
V gene: TRBV30; D gene: TRBD1; J gene: TRBJ1-2; clone size: -; CDR3 DNA: TGTGCCTGCCCGGTGGGGGACAGGGTAGGCTATGGCTACACCTTC; CDR3 protein: CACPVGDRVGYGYTF
V gene: TRBV27; D gene: TRBD1; J gene: TRBJ2-3; clone size: -; CDR3 DNA: TGTGCCAGCAGTTCCGGACAGGGAAGACTCCGGGTCACAGATACGCAGTATTTT; CDR3 protein: CASSSGQGRLRVTDTQYF
V gene: TRBV28; D gene: -; J gene: TRBJ2-7; clone size: -; CDR3 DNA: TGTGCCAGCAGTTTAGACTTAGAGCAGTACTTC; CDR3 protein: CASSLDLEQYF
V gene: TRBV27; D gene: TRBD1; J gene: TRBJ2-1; clone size: -; CDR3 DNA: TGTGCCAGCAGTTTCCGGGACAGGGGTACCCTTACCTACAATGAGCAGTTCTTC; CDR3 protein: CASSFRDRGTLTYNEQFF
V gene: TRBV18; D gene: TRBD1; J gene: TRBJ1-4; clone size: -; CDR3 DNA: TGTGCCAGCTCGACTACAGGGGCCGGGACTAATGAAAAACTGTTTTTT; CDR3 protein: CASSTTGAGTNEKLFF
V gene: TRBV7-2; D gene: TRBD2; J gene: TRBJ2-3; clone size: -; CDR3 DNA: TGTGCCAGCAGCCCCGCAAACGGGGGGGACAGCACAGATACGCAGTATTTT; CDR3 protein: CASSPANGGDSTDTQYF
V gene: TRBV4-3; D gene: TRBD1; J gene: TRBJ1-4; clone size: few; CDR3 DNA: TGCGCCAGCAGCCAGGGACAGGGGGAAAAACTGTTTTTT; CDR3 protein: CASSQGQGEKLFF
V gene: TRBV15; D gene: -; J gene: TRBJ2-3; clone size: -; CDR3 DNA: TGTGCCACCAGCACGCGGCGGGGAGGAGGCACAGATACGCAGTATTTT; CDR3 protein: CATSTRRGGGTDTQYF
V gene: TRBV5-1; D gene: -; J gene: TRBJ1-2; clone size: few; CDR3 DNA: TGCGCCAGCAGCTTGCTGGACAGTAGTGGCTACACCTTC; CDR3 protein: CASSLLDSSGYTF
V gene: TRBV30; D gene: -; J gene: TRBJ2-7; clone size: -; CDR3 DNA: TGTGCCTGGAACACAGGTTTAAGAACCTACGAGCAGTACTTC; CDR3 protein: CAWNTGLRTYEQYF
V gene: TRBV5-8; D gene: -; J gene: TRBJ2-5; clone size: -; CDR3 DNA: TGTGCCAGCAGCCCCCGGTTCGTTGGAGAGCAGTACTTC; CDR3 protein: CASSPRFVGEQYF
V gene: TRBV7-9; D gene: -; J gene: TRBJ2-1; clone size: -; CDR3 DNA: TGTGCCAGCAGCCCTGTAGAATCCTTACCGGCAGGGCAGTTCTTC; CDR3 protein: CASSPVESLPAGQFF
V gene: TRBV15; D gene: TRBD2; J gene: TRBJ2-1; clone size: -; CDR3 DNA: TGTGCCACCAGCGGGAAGACTAGCGGGAGCCCCCAGCAGTTCTTC; CDR3 protein: CATSGKTSGSPQQFF
V gene: TRBV30; D gene: TRBD1; J gene: TRBJ1-4; clone size: -; CDR3 DNA: TGTGCCTGGAGTCCGTGGGACAGGGGAGGTGAAAAACTGTTTTTT; CDR3 protein: CAWSPWDRGGEKLFF
V gene: TRBV11-1; D gene: -; J gene: TRBJ2-3; clone size: -; CDR3 DNA: TGTGCCAGCAGCTTAGCGCGGGGAAGCACAGATACGCAGTATTTT; CDR3 protein: CASSLARGSTDTQYF
V gene: TRBV5-6; D gene: TRBD2; J gene: TRBJ2-7; clone size: -; CDR3 DNA: TGTGCCAGCAGCACGAGCGGGAGGATCCACGAGCAGTACTTC; CDR3 protein: CASSTSGRIHEQYF
V gene: TRBV18; D gene: -; J gene: TRBJ1-3; clone size: -; CDR3 DNA: TGTGCCAGCTCACCTCTGAGCTCTGGAAACACCATATATTTT; CDR3 protein: CASSPLSSGNTIYF
V gene: TRBV30; D gene: -; J gene: TRBJ1-2; clone size: -; CDR3 DNA: TGTGCCTGGAGTGTTAACCAGCGTCATGGCTACACCTTC; CDR3 protein: CAWSVNQRHGYTF
V gene: TRBV28; D gene: TRBD1; J gene: TRBJ1-3; clone size: few; CDR3 DNA: TGTGCCAGCAGTTTATCCACGACGGACAGGGCTGGAAACACCATATATTTT; CDR3 protein: CASSLSTTDRAGNTIYF
V gene: TRBV5-1; D gene: TRBD1; J gene: TRBJ1-4; clone size: -; CDR3 DNA: TGCGCCAGCAGCTCGACCACCGGGACAGGGGGTGAAAAACTGTTTTTT; CDR3 protein: CASSSTTGTGGEKLFF
V gene: TRBV28; D gene: -; J gene: TRBJ1-3; clone size: -; CDR3 DNA: TGTGCCAGCTCCTTGGGCCCAAGGGGAAACACCATATATTTT; CDR3 protein: CASSLGPRGNTIYF
V gene: TRBV19; D gene: -; J gene: TRBJ1-5; clone size: -; CDR3 DNA: TGTGCCAGTAGTACCCTCAGGGGTGATCAGCCCCAGCATTTT; CDR3 protein: CASSTLRGDQPQHF
V gene: TRBV15; D gene: -; J gene: TRBJ2-1; clone size: -; CDR3 DNA: TGTGCCACCAGCAGAGCGGTTGAGCAGTTCTTC; CDR3 protein: CATSRAVEQFF
V gene: TRBV4-1; D gene: -; J gene: TRBJ1-2; clone size: -; CDR3 DNA: TGCGCCAGCAGCCTAAACGGTTTTCGAGACAGTTATACTAACTATGGCTACACCTTC; CDR3 protein: CASSLNGFRDSYTNYGYTF
V gene: TRBV11-2; D gene: -; J gene: TRBJ2-2; clone size: once; CDR3 DNA: TGTGCCAGCAGCGCGGGATGGGGGGACACCGGGGAGCTGTTTTTT; CDR3 protein: CASSAGWGDTGELFF
V gene: TRBV28; D gene: -; J gene: TRBJ2-2; clone size: -; CDR3 DNA: TGTGCCAGCAGTTCACGACAGGCCACCGGGGAGCTGTTTTTT; CDR3 protein: CASSSRQATGELFF
V gene: TRBV7-2; D gene: TRBD2; J gene: TRBJ2-3; clone size: few; CDR3 DNA: TGTGCCAGCAGCTTAGGGGGGCCTAGCGGGGGGGATACGCAGTATTTT; CDR3 protein: CASSLGGPSGGDTQYF
V gene: TRBV27; D gene: TRBD1; J gene: TRBJ1-5; clone size: -; CDR3 DNA: TGTGCCAGCGGGAGGACAGGGATCAATCAGCCCCAGCATTTT; CDR3 protein: CASGRTGINQPQHF
V gene: TRBV5-1; D gene: TRBD1; J gene: TRBJ1-2; clone size: -; CDR3 DNA: TGCGCCAGCAGCCTCGGGACAGCCTTTGACTACACCTTC; CDR3 protein: CASSLGTAFDYTF
V gene: TRBV7-3; D gene: -; J gene: TRBJ2-1; clone size: once; CDR3 DNA: TGTTCCAGCAGCTTAAATGGGGGCTTTTCCTACAATGAGCAGTTCTTC; CDR3 protein: CSSSLNGGFSYNEQFF
V gene: TRBV14; D gene: TRBD1; J gene: TRBJ2-5; clone size: -; CDR3 DNA: TGTGCCAGCAGCCAAGCCACCGGGACAGGGGTGACCCAGTACTTC; CDR3 protein: CASSQATGTGVTQYF
V gene: TRBV5-5; D gene: -; J gene: TRBJ2-5; clone size: -; CDR3 DNA: TGTGCCAGCAGCTCCCTCCCGACAAGGAACCAAGAGACCCAGTACTTC; CDR3 protein: CASSSLPTRNQETQYF
V gene: TRBV5-4; D gene: TRBD1; J gene: TRBJ1-3; clone size: -; CDR3 DNA: TGTGCCAGCAGCTCCCGGACAGGGTTTCAAGGAAACACCATATATTTT; CDR3 protein: CASSSRTGFQGNTIYF
V gene: TRBV15; D gene: TRBD1; J gene: TRBJ2-2; clone size: -; CDR3 DNA: TGTGCCACCAGCACAAAAGACAGGGGGTTCGGGGAGCTATTTTTT; CDR3 protein: CATSTKDRGFGELFF
V gene: TRBV18; D gene: TRBD2; J gene: TRBJ2-1; clone size: -; CDR3 DNA: TGTGCCAGCTCACCACCTACTAGCGGGACTGACAATGAGCAGTTCTTC; CDR3 protein: CASSPPTSGTDNEQFF
V gene: TRBV6-5; D gene: -; J gene: TRBJ2-2; clone size: -; CDR3 DNA: TGTGCCAGCATTATATCGGTCGGTAGTACCGGGGAGCTGTTTTTT; CDR3 protein: CASIISVGSTGELFF
V gene: TRBV4-3; D gene: TRBD1; J gene: TRBJ2-5; clone size: -; CDR3 DNA: TGCGCCAGCAGCTCCGGGACAGGCTCGGAAGGGACCCAGTACTTC; CDR3 protein: CASSSGTGSEGTQYF
V gene: TRBV27; D gene: TRBD2; J gene: TRBJ2-3; clone size: few; CDR3 DNA: TGTGCCAGCAGCTCATTACTAGCGGTGATCACAGATACGCAGTATTTT; CDR3 protein: CASSSLLAVITDTQYF
V gene: TRBV11-2; D gene: -; J gene: TRBJ1-2; clone size: few; CDR3 DNA: TGTGCCAGCAGCGCCGGACAAGCTGGCTACACCTTC; CDR3 protein: CASSAGQAGYTF
V gene: TRBV9; D gene: -; J gene: TRBJ1-3; clone size: once; CDR3 DNA: TGTGCCAGCAGCCACCGGGGGAATGGAAACACCATATATTTT; CDR3 protein: CASSHRGNGNTIYF
V gene: TRBV4-2; D gene: -; J gene: TRBJ2-1; clone size: -; CDR3 DNA: TGTGCCAGCAGCCAGCTAAGGGGCGAGCAGTTCTTC; CDR3 protein: CASSQLRGEQFF
V gene: TRBV13; D gene: -; J gene: TRBJ2-7; clone size: -; CDR3 DNA: TGTGCCAGCAGCTTACTTTCAGGACAGTCTCTCGAGCAGTACTTC; CDR3 protein: CASSLLSGQSLEQYF
V gene: TRBV19; D gene: -; J gene: TRBJ1-3; clone size: -; CDR3 DNA: TGTGCCAGTAGTTACCGACACTCTGGAAACACCATATATTTT; CDR3 protein: CASSYRHSGNTIYF
V gene: TRBV6-1; D gene: -; J gene: TRBJ1-2; clone size: few; CDR3 DNA: TGTGCCAGCAGTGCCGTTATAGGGGTTGGTGGCTACACCTTC; CDR3 protein: CASSAVIGVGGYTF
V gene: TRBV30; D gene: TRBD1; J gene: TRBJ1-3; clone size: -; CDR3 DNA: TGTGCCTGGCAAGGGGGCGATGGAAACACCATATATTTT; CDR3 protein: CAWQGGDGNTIYF
V gene: TRBV11-2; D gene: TRBD1; J gene: TRBJ2-2; clone size: -; CDR3 DNA: TGTGCCAGCAGCACCTCCGGGACAGGGAGGAACACCGGGGAGCTGTTTTTT; CDR3 protein: CASSTSGTGRNTGELFF
V gene: TRBV7-2; D gene: TRBD1; J gene: TRBJ1-3; clone size: -; CDR3 DNA: TGTGCCAGCAGCCCCCCCGGGACAGGGTTTTCAGGAAACACCATATATTTT; CDR3 protein: CASSPPGTGFSGNTIYF
V gene: TRBV5-1; D gene: -; J gene: TRBJ2-7; clone size: -; CDR3 DNA: TGCGCCAGCAGCACCTCTACAGCCACCTATTCTTACGAGCAGTACTTC; CDR3 protein: CASSTSTATYSYEQYF
V gene: TRBV7-8; D gene: TRBD2; J gene: TRBJ2-1; clone size: -; CDR3 DNA: TGTGCCAGCAGCCCAGGACTAGCGACGGTTTTGGGATTCTTC; CDR3 protein: CASSPGLATVLGFF
V gene: TRBV6-6; D gene: -; J gene: TRBJ2-1; clone size: -; CDR3 DNA: TGTGCCAGCAGCCCCAGACTGGTTAATGAGCAGTTCTTC; CDR3 protein: CASSPRLVNEQFF
V gene: TRBV29-1; D gene: TRBD1; J gene: TRBJ2-7; clone size: -; CDR3 DNA: TGCAGCGCCCAACGCAGGGGGTCCTCCTACGAGCAGTACTTC; CDR3 protein: CSAQRRGSSYEQYF
V gene: TRBV5-6; D gene: TRBD1; J gene: TRBJ2-7; clone size: -; CDR3 DNA: TGTGCCAGCAGGGGGACAGGGAGCTCCTACGAGCAGTACTTC; CDR3 protein: CASRGTGSSYEQYF